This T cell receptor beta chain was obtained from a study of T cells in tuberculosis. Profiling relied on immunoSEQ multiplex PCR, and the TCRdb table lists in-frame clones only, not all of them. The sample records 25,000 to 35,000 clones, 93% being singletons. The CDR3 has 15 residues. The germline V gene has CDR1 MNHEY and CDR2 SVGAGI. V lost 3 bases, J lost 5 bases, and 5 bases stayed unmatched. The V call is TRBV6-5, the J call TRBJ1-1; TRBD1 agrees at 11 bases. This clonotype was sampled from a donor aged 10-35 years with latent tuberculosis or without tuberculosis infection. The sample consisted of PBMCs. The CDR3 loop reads CASSYAGTGGTEAFF. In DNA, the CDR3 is TGTGCCAGCAGTTATGCCGGGACAGGGGGGACTGAAGCTTTCTTT.